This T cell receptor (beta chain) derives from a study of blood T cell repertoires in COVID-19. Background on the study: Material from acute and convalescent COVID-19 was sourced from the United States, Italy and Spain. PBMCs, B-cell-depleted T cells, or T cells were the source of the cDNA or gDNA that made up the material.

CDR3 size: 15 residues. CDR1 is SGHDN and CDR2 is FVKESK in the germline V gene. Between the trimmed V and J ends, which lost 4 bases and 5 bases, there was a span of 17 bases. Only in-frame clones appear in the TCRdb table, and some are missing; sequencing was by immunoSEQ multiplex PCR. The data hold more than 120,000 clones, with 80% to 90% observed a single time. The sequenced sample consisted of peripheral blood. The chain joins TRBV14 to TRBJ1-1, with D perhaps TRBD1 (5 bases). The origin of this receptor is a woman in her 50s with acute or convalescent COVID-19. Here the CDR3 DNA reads TGTGCCAGCAGCCTGGGGGGATGGGAAGGGACTGAAGCTTTCTTT. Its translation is CASSLGGWEGTEAFF.